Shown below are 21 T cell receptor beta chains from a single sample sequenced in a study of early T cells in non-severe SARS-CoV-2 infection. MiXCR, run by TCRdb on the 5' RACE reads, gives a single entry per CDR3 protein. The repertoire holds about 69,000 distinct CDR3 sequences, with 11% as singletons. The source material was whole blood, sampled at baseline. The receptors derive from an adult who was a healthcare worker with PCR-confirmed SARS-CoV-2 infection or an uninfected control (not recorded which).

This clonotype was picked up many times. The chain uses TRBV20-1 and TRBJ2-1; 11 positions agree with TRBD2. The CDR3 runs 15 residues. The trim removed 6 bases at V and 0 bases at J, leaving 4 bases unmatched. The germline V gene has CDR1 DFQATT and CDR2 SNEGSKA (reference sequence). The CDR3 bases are TGCAGTGCCTCAGGACTAGCGGGCTCCTACAATGAGCAGTTCTTC. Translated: CSASGLAGSYNEQFF.

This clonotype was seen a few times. In nucleotides, the CDR3 is TGTGCCAGCAGTTTTCTGACAAAGAACTATGGCTACACCTTC. Its protein product is CASSFLTKNYGYTF. The chain employs TRBV6-2 or TRBV6-3 and TRBJ1-2; D remains ambiguous. Germline loops: CDR1 MNHEY, CDR2 SVGEGT. V was pared by 4 bases and J by 2 bases, with 11 bases between. This CDR3 is 14 amino acids long.

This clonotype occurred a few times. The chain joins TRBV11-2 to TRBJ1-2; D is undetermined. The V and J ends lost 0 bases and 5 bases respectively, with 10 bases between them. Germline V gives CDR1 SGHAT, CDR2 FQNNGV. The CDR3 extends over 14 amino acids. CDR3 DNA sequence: TGTGCCAGCAGCTTAGACCTCACCCCATATGGCTACACCTTC. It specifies CASSLDLTPYGYTF.

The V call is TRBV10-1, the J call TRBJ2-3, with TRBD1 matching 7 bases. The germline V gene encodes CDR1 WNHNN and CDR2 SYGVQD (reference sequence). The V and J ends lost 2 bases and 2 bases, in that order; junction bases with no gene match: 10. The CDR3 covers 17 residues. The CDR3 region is CASSETTDRTLTDTQYF. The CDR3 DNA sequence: TGCGCCAGCAGTGAGACGACGGACAGGACGCTCACAGATACGCAGTATTTT.

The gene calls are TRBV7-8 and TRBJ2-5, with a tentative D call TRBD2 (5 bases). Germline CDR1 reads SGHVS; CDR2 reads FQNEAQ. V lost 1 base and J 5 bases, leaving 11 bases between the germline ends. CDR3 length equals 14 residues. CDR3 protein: CASSLDVGDETQYF. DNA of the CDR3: TGTGCCAGCAGCTTAGATGTCGGGGATGAGACCCAGTACTTC.

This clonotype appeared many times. The CDR3 protein is CASSLRARGSNQPQHF. Written as DNA, the CDR3 is TGTGCCAGCAGCTTAAGGGCCAGGGGGAGCAATCAGCCCCAGCATTTT. J is TRBJ1-5 and V is TRBV11-2; 7 nucleotides align to TRBD1. This CDR3 is built from 16 residues. CDR1 and CDR2 from the germline V gene are SGHAT and FQNNGV. V lost 2 bases and J lost 1; bases outside the gene matches: 5.

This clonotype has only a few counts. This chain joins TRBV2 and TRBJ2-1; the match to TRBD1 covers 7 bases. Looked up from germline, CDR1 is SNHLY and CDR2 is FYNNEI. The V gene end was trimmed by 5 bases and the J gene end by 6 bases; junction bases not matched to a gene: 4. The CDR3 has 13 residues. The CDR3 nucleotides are TGTGCCAGCAGTCGACAGGGCCTCAATGAGCAGTTCTTC. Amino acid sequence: CASSRQGLNEQFF.

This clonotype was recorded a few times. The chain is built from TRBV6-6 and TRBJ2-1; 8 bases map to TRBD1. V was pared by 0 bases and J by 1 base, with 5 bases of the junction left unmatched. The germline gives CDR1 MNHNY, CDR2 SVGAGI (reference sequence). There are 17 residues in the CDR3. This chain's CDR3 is CASSYSLGTGSYNEQFF. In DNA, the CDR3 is TGTGCCAGCAGTTACTCTCTAGGGACAGGATCCTACAATGAGCAGTTCTTC.

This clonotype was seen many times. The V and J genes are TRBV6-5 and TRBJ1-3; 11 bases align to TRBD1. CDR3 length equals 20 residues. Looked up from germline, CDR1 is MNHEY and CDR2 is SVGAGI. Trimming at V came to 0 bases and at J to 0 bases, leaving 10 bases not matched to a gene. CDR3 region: CASSYSTTGTGGPSGNTIYF. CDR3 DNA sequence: TGTGCCAGCAGTTACTCGACCACCGGGACAGGGGGTCCCTCTGGAAACACCATATATTTT.

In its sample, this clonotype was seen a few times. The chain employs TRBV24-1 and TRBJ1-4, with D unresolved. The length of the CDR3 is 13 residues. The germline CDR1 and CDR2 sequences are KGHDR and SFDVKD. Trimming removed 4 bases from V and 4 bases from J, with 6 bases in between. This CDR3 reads CATSDPLNEKLFF. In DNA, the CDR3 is TGTGCCACCAGTGACCCTCTTAATGAAAAACTGTTTTTT.

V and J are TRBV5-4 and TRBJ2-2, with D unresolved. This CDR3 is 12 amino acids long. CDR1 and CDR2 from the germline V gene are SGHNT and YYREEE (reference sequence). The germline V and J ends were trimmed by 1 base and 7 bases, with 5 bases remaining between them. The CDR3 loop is CASSLIDGELFF. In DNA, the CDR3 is TGTGCCAGCAGCTTGATTGACGGGGAGCTGTTTTTT.

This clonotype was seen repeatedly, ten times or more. This CDR3 reads CASSLGLDNEQFF. The CDR3 DNA is TGTGCCAGCAGCCTCGGACTAGACAATGAGCAGTTCTTC. The rearrangement joins TRBV7-2 to TRBJ2-1; 7 bases agree with TRBD2. CDR1 and CDR2 from the germline V gene are SGHTA and FQGNSA. The ends lost 5 bases at V and 5 bases at J; junction bases unmatched: 3. There are 13 residues in the CDR3.

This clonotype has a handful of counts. The DNA for the CDR3 is TGTGCCAGCAGCTTAGCAAGTACTAGCGGGACCTACGAGCAGTACTTC. Translating it yields CASSLASTSGTYEQYF. This chain uses TRBV7-6 with TRBJ2-7, with 10 bases that match TRBD2. V shed 0 bases, J shed 2 bases, and the junction held 4 bases outside the gene matches. Germline lookup yields CDR1 SGHVS and CDR2 FNYEAQ. The CDR3 contains 16 residues. Together with reference TRBV7-6 and TRBJ2-7, the CDR3 gives the full variable domain: GAGVSQSPRYKVTKRGQDVALRCDPISGHVSLYWYRQALGQGPEFLTYFNYEAQQDKSGLPNDRFSAERPEGSISTLTIQRTEQRDSAMYRCASSLASTSGTYEQYFGPGTRLTVT.

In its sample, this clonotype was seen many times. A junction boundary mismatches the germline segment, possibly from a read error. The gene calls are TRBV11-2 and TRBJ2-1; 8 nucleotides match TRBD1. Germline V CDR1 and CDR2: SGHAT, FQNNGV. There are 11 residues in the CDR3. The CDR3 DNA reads TGTGCCAGCAGCTTAGCGGGACAGGCTCAGTTC. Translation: CASSLAGQAQF.

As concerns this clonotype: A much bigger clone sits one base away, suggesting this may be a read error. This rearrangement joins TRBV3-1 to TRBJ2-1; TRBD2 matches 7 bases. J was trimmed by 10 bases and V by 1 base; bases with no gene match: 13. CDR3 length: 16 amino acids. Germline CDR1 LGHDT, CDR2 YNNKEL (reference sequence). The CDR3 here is CASSQAHAGRDEEQFF. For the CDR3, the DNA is TGTGCCAGCAGCCAAGCCCACGCGGGGAGGGATGAGGAGCAGTTCTTC.

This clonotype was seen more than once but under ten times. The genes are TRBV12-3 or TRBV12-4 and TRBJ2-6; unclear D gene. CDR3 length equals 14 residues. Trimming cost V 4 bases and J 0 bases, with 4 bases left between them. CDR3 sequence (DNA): TGTGCCAGCAGTTCAAGCTCTGGGGCCAACGTCCTGACTTTC. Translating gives CASSSSSGANVLTF.

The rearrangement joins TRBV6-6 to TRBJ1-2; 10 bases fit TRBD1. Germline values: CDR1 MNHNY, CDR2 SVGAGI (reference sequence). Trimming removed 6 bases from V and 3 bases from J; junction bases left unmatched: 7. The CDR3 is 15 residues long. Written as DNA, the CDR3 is TGTGCCAGCAGGCTAGACAGGGGGCAGGACTATGGCTACACCTTC. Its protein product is CASRLDRGQDYGYTF.

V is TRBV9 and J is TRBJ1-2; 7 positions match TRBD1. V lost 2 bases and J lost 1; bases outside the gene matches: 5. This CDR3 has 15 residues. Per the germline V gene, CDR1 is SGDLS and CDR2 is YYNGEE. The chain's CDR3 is CASSVGGTVNYGYTF. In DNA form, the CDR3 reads TGTGCCAGCAGCGTTGGGGGGACAGTTAACTATGGCTACACCTTC.

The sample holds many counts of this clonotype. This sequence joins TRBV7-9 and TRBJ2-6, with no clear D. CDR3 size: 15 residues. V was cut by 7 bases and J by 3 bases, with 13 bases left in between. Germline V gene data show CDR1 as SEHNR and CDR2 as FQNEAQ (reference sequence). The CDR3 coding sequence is TGTGCCAGCAAGGGTCTGGGTTTTGGGGCCAACGTCCTGACTTTC. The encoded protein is CASKGLGFGANVLTF.

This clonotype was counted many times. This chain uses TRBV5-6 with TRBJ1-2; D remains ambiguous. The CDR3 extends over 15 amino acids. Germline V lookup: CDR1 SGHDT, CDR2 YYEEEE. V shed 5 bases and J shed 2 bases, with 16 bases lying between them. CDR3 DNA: TGTGCCAGCAGTATTTCGAGAGTCCTAAACTATGGCTACACCTTC. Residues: CASSISRVLNYGYTF.

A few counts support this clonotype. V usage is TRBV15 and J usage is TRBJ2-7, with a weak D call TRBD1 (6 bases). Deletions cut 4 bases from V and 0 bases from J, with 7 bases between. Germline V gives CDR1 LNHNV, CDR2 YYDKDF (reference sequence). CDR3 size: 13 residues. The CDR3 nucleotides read TGTGCCACCAGCAACAGGGTCTCCTACGAGCAGTACTTC. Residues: CATSNRVSYEQYF.